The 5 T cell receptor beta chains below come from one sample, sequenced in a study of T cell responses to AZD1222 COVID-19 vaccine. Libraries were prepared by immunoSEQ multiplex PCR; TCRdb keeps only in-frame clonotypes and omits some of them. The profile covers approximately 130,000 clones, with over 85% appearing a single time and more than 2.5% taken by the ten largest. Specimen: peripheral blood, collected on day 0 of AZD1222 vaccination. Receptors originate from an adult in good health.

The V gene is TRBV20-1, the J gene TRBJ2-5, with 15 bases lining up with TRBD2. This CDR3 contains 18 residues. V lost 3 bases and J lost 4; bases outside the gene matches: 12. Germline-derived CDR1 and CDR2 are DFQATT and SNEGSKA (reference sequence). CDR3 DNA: TGCAGTGCTAGTGATGGACTAGCGGGAGGGCCAGGAAGAGAGACCCAGTACTTC. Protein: CSASDGLAGGPGRETQYF.

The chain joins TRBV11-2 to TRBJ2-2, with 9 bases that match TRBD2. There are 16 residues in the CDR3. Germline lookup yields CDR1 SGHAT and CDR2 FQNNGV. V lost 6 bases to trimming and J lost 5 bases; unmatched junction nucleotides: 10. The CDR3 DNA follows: TGTGCCAGCAGTTTAAGAGCGGGAGGTCGTACCGGGGAGCTGTTTTTT. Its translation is CASSLRAGGRTGELFF. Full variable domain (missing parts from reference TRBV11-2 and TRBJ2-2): EAGVAQSPRYKIIEKRQSVAFWCNPISGHATLYWYQQILGQGPKLLIQFQNNGVVDDSQLPKDRFSAERLKGVDSTLKIQPAKLEDSAVYLCASSLRAGGRTGELFFGEGSRLTVL.

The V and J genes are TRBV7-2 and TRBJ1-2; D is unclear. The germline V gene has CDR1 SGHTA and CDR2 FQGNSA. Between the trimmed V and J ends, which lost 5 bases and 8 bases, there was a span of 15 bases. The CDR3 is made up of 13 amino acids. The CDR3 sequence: CASSPRTFFGYTF. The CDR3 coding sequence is TGTGCCAGCAGCCCCCGGACGTTCTTCGGCTACACCTTC.

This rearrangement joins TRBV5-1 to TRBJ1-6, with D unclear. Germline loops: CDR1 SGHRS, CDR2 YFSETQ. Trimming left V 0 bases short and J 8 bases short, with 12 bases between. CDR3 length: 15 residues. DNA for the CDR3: TGCGCCAGCAGCTTGGATGGGCCGGAGTATTCACCCCTCCACTTT. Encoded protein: CASSLDGPEYSPLHF.

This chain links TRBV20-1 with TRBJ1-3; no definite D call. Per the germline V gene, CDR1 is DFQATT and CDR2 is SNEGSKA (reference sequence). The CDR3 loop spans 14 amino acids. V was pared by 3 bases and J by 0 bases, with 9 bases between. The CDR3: CSASHPGSGNTIYF. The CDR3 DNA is TGCAGTGCTAGTCATCCGGGCTCTGGAAACACCATATATTTT.